Following are 14 T cell receptor beta chains from one sample sequenced in a study of identical twins. TCRdb reprocessed the 5' RACE reads via MiXCR and lists one record per CDR3 protein. The table has some 320,000 distinct CDR3 sequences, 9% to 15% seen once; the top ten hold roughly 7.8%. The data were also submitted as part of a second study, on yellow fever vaccine responses in identical twins.

The material sequenced was CD8+ T cells sorted from blood. The receptors were gathered from a woman between 18 and 29 years old in good health.

The V gene is TRBV12-3 or TRBV12-4, the J gene TRBJ2-1; D is uncertain. The CDR3 sequence is 12 residues long. V lost 7 bases, J lost 6 bases, and 10 bases lay in between. CDR3 nucleotide sequence: TGTGCCAGCACCTGGGCTGGCAATGAGCAGTTCTTC. The encoded protein is CASTWAGNEQFF.

Note on this clonotype: Mismatch with germline at one junction end may stem from a read error. The chain has TRBV24-1 and TRBJ2-5; TRBD2 agrees at 10 bases. Germline CDR1 KGHDR, CDR2 SFDVKD. CDR3 length: 17 amino acids. CDR3 DNA sequence: TGTGCCACCAGTGATTCGCTGAGCGGGGGGGACCAGGAGACCCAGTACTTC. This encodes CATSDSLSGGDQETQYF.

The chain carries TRBV5-1 and TRBJ2-5, with D hard to call. The CDR3 extends over 14 amino acids. Germline-derived CDR1 and CDR2 are SGHRS and YFSETQ. V dropped 3 bases and J dropped 5 bases, with 14 bases sitting between them. CDR3 in DNA: TGCGCCAGCAGCTCGGTTGGATCGGACGAGACCCAGTACTTC. Amino acids: CASSSVGSDETQYF.

The sample holds many counts of this clonotype. The chain has TRBV4-2 and TRBJ1-5; TRBD1 matches 8 bases. The germline gives CDR1 LGHNA, CDR2 YNFKEQ. The CDR3 has 15 residues. Trimming at V came to 0 bases and at J to 4 bases, leaving 2 bases not matched to a gene. The CDR3 is CASSQEDRANQPQHF. CDR3 coding DNA: TGTGCCAGCAGCCAAGAGGACAGGGCTAATCAGCCCCAGCATTTT.

The chain is built from TRBV29-1 and TRBJ2-1; D unresolved. This CDR3 contains 14 residues. From germline, CDR1 is SQVTM and CDR2 ANQGSEA. V lost 3 bases, J lost 0 bases, and 9 bases lay in between. In DNA form, the CDR3 reads TGCAGCGTTGACCCTCCGAGCTCCTACAATGAGCAGTTCTTC. Translated, it gives CSVDPPSSYNEQFF.

This clonotype was detected ten times or more. The V and J genes are TRBV4-1 and TRBJ2-1; D is perhaps TRBD1 (5 bases). CDR3 size: 14 residues. Between the trimmed V and J ends, which lost 1 base and 4 bases, there was a span of 8 bases. From germline, CDR1 is MGHRA and CDR2 YSYEKL. The CDR3 loop is CASSQGGEYNEQFF. The DNA for the CDR3 is TGCGCCAGCAGCCAAGGGGGCGAATACAATGAGCAGTTCTTC.

The chain has TRBV27 and TRBJ2-5, with D tentatively TRBD1 (5 bases). Per germline, CDR1 MNHEY and CDR2 SMNVEV (reference sequence). This CDR3 contains 15 residues. Deletions cut 2 bases from V and 5 bases from J, with 15 bases between. CDR3 protein: CASSLRGRVGETQYF. In DNA form, the CDR3 reads TGTGCCAGCAGTTTAAGGGGCAGGGTAGGCGAGACCCAGTACTTC.

This rearrangement joins TRBV10-1 to TRBJ2-2; D is unclear. The CDR3 is 13 residues long. The germline V and J ends were trimmed by 10 bases and 2 bases, with 11 bases remaining between them. CDR1 and CDR2 (germline): WNHNN, SYGVQD (reference sequence). CDR3 DNA: TGCGCCACCGCGCACCCCAACACCGGGGAGCTGTTTTTT. Its translation: CATAHPNTGELFF.

This clonotype was seen at least ten times. V is TRBV20-1 and J is TRBJ2-7; no reliable D call. The V gene's germline CDR1 is DFQATT and CDR2 SNEGSKA (reference sequence). The CDR3 loop spans 11 amino acids. V dropped 8 bases and J dropped 8 bases, with 16 bases sitting between them. CDR3 sequence: CSSYSSTKQYV. CDR3 DNA sequence: TGCAGTTCGTACTCTTCAACCAAGCAGTACGTC.

The rearrangement joins TRBV2 to TRBJ2-3, with 8 bases aligning to TRBD1. The CDR3 runs to 13 residues. Germline V gene data show CDR1 as SNHLY and CDR2 as FYNNEI. The V segment lost 8 bases and the J segment 3 bases; nucleotides outside the gene matches: 4. CDR3 loop: CASLGQGTDTQYF. The CDR3 coding sequence is TGTGCCAGCCTTGGACAGGGTACAGATACGCAGTATTTT.

The chain has TRBV2 and TRBJ2-7; D perhaps matches TRBD2 (6 bases). Trimming stripped 8 bases from V and 3 bases from J, with 14 bases between. This CDR3 is built from 13 residues. Germline V gives CDR1 SNHLY, CDR2 FYNNEI. The CDR3 loop reads CASVTSSLYEQYF. The DNA for the CDR3 is TGTGCCAGCGTAACTAGCTCTCTCTACGAGCAGTACTTC.

The V and J genes are TRBV7-9 and TRBJ2-5; TRBD1 is a possible D gene (6 bases). Trimming took 1 base from V and 2 from J, leaving 11 bases between them. This CDR3 spans 15 amino acids. CDR1 and CDR2 (germline): SEHNR, FQNEAQ (reference sequence). In DNA form, the CDR3 reads TGTGCCAGCAGCTTAGAACAGGGTCAACAAGAGACCCAGTACTTC. Its protein product is CASSLEQGQQETQYF.

This clonotype came up once. The rearrangement uses TRBV11-2 and TRBJ2-2; D possibly corresponds to TRBD2 (5 bases). This CDR3 is built from 16 residues. V was shortened by 1 base and J by 5 bases, with 14 bases between the two germline ends. Per germline, CDR1 SGHAT and CDR2 FQNNGV. The CDR3 bases are TGTGCCAGCAGCTTAGTGTCGGGATTAGGTACCGGGGAGCTGTTTTTT. Translating it yields CASSLVSGLGTGELFF.

This clonotype was counted at least ten times. The chain combines TRBV7-3 with TRBJ2-1, with 9 bases identical to TRBD2. The CDR3 consists of 15 residues. V lost 5 bases, J lost 4 bases, and 6 bases stayed unmatched. Per the germline V gene, CDR1 is SGHTA and CDR2 is FQGTGA. CDR3 nucleotide sequence: TGTGCCAGCAGCACGGGGACTAGCCCTTACAATGAGCAGTTCTTC. This sequence encodes CASSTGTSPYNEQFF.